A selection of T cell receptor beta chains follows, all from one sample in a study of post-analysis software for immune sequencing data. TCRdb called the PCR reads again in MiXCR, with one record for every CDR3 protein. Of roughly 800,000 distinct CDR3 sequences in the sample, roughly 50% are singletons; the top ten hold 4.6%. Sequenced material: blood. Receptor source: a girl aged 5 to 17 with multiple sclerosis. Both conserved end residues are part of each CDR3. D genes are given only for firm matches. Not all rows give a size; the values are once, few, many and, for expanded clones, a class.

cdr3_aa cdr3_nt j_call v_call cdr3_length d_call clone_size
CASSAGGSSYNEQFF TGTGCCAGCAGCGCCGGTGGATCCTCCTACAATGAGCAGTTCTTC TRBJ2-1 TRBV9 15 NA NA
CASSYGTGVEAFF TGTGCCAGCAGCTACGGGACAGGAGTTGAAGCTTTCTTT TRBJ1-1 TRBV7-9 13 TRBD1 NA
CVSSYSTVSDTQYF TGTGTCAGCAGTTACTCGACCGTTTCAGATACGCAGTATTTT TRBJ2-3 TRBV6-5 14 NA NA
CASALSRSNTEAFF TGTGCTAGTGCCCTCAGTAGGTCGAACACTGAAGCTTTCTTT TRBJ1-1 TRBV12-5 14 NA NA
CASSLGGTVNSPLHF TGTGCCAGCAGTTTGGGTGGGACAGTTAATTCACCCCTCCACTTT TRBJ1-6 TRBV12-3/TRBV12-4 15 TRBD1 few
CASSQGDREGNEQFF TGTGCCAGCAGCCAAGGGGACAGGGAGGGAAATGAGCAGTTCTTC TRBJ2-1 TRBV3-1 15 TRBD1 NA
CASSKGLAGYEQYF TGTGCCAGCAGCAAGGGACTAGCCGGTTACGAGCAGTACTTC TRBJ2-7 TRBV6-5 14 TRBD2 few
CASSHRLSVNPSTDTQYF TGTGCCAGCAGCCATCGACTAAGCGTAAACCCTAGCACAGATACGCAGTATTTT TRBJ2-3 TRBV3-1 18 NA NA
CASSFPTADLATQYF TGTGCCAGCAGCTTCCCCACAGCGGACCTAGCTACGCAGTATTTT TRBJ2-3 TRBV7-2 15 NA NA
CASSQYSRLRVTDTQYF TGCGCCAGCAGTCAATACTCGCGCCTCCGGGTCACAGATACGCAGTATTTT TRBJ2-3 TRBV5-1 17 NA few
CSALPGTSGGYEQFF TGCAGTGCCCTACCCGGGACTAGCGGGGGTTATGAGCAGTTCTTC TRBJ2-1 TRBV20-1 15 TRBD2 NA
CASSLGTSGSSYNEQFF TGTGCCAGCAGCTTAGGGACTAGCGGGAGCTCATACAATGAGCAGTTCTTC TRBJ2-1 TRBV11-2 17 TRBD2 few
CSVEVGQGGNEQFF TGCAGCGTTGAAGTGGGACAGGGGGGGAATGAGCAGTTCTTC TRBJ2-1 TRBV29-1 14 TRBD1 NA
CASTRTGPYEQYF TGTGCCAGCACTCGGACAGGCCCTTACGAGCAGTACTTC TRBJ2-7 TRBV6-5 13 TRBD1 NA
CAIRRQGALSSPYGYTF TGTGCCATCAGGAGACAGGGGGCTCTTTCTTCACCCTATGGCTACACCTTC TRBJ1-2 TRBV10-3 17 TRBD1 NA
CASSSDWVYTGELFF TGTGCCAGCAGTTCGGACTGGGTTTACACCGGGGAGCTGTTTTTT TRBJ2-2 TRBV12-3/TRBV12-4 15 NA NA
CASSLAMGETEAFF TGTGCCAGCAGCTTAGCCATGGGGGAAACTGAAGCTTTCTTT TRBJ1-1 TRBV7-8 14 NA NA
CASSFTTVYEQYF TGTGCCAGCAGCTTCACGACAGTCTACGAGCAGTACTTC TRBJ2-7 TRBV5-5 13 NA few
CSGLDPRRQETQYF TGCAGTGGGCTCGACCCTAGGCGCCAAGAGACCCAGTACTTC TRBJ2-5 TRBV20-1 14 NA NA
CSVGQPRGFQETQYF TGCAGCGTGGGACAGCCGAGAGGCTTCCAAGAGACCCAGTACTTC TRBJ2-5 TRBV29-1 15 TRBD1 few
CASSLVGWEPDTQYF TGCGCCAGCAGCTTGGTAGGGTGGGAACCAGATACGCAGTATTTT TRBJ2-3 TRBV5-1 15 NA NA
CSVPQRAGTDTQYF TGCAGCGTTCCCCAAAGGGCAGGCACAGATACGCAGTATTTT TRBJ2-3 TRBV29-1 14 NA NA
CASGFESYNEQFF TGTGCTAGTGGTTTTGAATCCTACAATGAGCAGTTCTTC TRBJ2-1 TRBV12-5 13 NA NA
CASSSQGADEQYF TGTGCCAGCAGCTCCCAGGGTGCGGACGAGCAGTACTTC TRBJ2-7 TRBV7-9 13 NA NA
CASSHRGTSGATTGELFF TGTGCCAGCAGTCATCGCGGGACTAGCGGGGCCACCACCGGGGAGCTGTTTTTT TRBJ2-2 TRBV6-1 18 TRBD2 NA
CASRGQRAVGADTQYF TGCGCCAGCAGGGGTCAAAGGGCAGTTGGGGCAGATACGCAGTATTTT TRBJ2-3 TRBV5-1 16 NA NA
CASSLVGQGDETQYF TGCGCCAGCAGCTTGGTTGGACAGGGGGACGAGACCCAGTACTTC TRBJ2-5 TRBV5-1 15 TRBD1 NA
CASSLGLGPADQPQHF TGTGCCAGCAGCTTAGGTCTGGGCCCCGCTGATCAGCCCCAGCATTTT TRBJ1-5 TRBV13 16 NA NA
CASSPGLRDSSYEQYF TGCGCCAGCAGCCCCGGCCTCAGAGATAGCTCCTACGAGCAGTACTTC TRBJ2-7 TRBV5-1 16 NA NA
CASEGQSYEQYF TGTGCCAGCGAGGGCCAGTCCTACGAGCAGTACTTC TRBJ2-7 TRBV6-2/TRBV6-3 12 NA few
CASSLNLLEQYF TGTGCCAGCAGCTTAAATCTTCTTGAGCAGTACTTC TRBJ2-5 TRBV12-3/TRBV12-4 12 NA NA
CASSYGAGGGPTSYEQYF TGTGCCAGCAGCTATGGTGCGGGAGGGGGGCCTACCTCCTACGAGCAGTACTTC TRBJ2-7 TRBV7-9 18 TRBD2 NA
CASSLDRGSGGYTF TGTGCCAGCAGCTTAGACAGGGGTAGCGGTGGCTACACCTTC TRBJ1-2 TRBV7-2 14 TRBD1 NA
CASSLGTGRNYEQYF TGTGCCAGCAGCCTCGGGACAGGACGCAACTACGAGCAGTACTTC TRBJ2-7 TRBV7-3 15 TRBD1 few
CASSLQEMSLYGYTF TGCGCCAGCAGCTTGCAGGAGATGAGCCTCTATGGCTACACCTTC TRBJ1-2 TRBV5-1 15 NA NA
CASSPQETANYGYTF TGTGCCAGCAGCCCCCAAGAGACAGCAAACTATGGCTACACCTTC TRBJ1-2 TRBV7-9 15 NA few